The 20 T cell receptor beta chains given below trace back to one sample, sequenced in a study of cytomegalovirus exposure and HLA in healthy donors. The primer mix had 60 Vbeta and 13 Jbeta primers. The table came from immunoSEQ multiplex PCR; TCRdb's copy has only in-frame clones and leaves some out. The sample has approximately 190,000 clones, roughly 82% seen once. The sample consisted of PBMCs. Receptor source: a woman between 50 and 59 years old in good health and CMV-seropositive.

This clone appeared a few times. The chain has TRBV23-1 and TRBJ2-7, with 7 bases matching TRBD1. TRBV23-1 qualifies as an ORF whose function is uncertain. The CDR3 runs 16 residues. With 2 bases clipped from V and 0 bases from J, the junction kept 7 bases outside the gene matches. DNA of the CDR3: TGCGCCAGCAGTCAAGCCCGGGACAGACACTCCTACGAGCAGTACTTC. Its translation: CASSQARDRHSYEQYF.

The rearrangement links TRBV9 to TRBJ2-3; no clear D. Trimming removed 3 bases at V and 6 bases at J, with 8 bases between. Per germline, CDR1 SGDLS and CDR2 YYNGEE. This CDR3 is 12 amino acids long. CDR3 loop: CASSGATDTQYF. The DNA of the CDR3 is TGTGCCAGCAGCGGAGCTACGGATACGCAGTATTTT. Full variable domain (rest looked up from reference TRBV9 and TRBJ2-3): DSGVTQTPKHLITATGQRVTLRCSPRSGDLSVYWYQQSLDQGLQFLIQYYNGEERAKGNILERFSAQQFPDLHSELNLSSLELGDSALYFCASSGATDTQYFGPGTRLTVL.

CDR3 bases: TGTGCCAGCTCACCACCCGGGAGCTATAATTCACCCCTCCACTTT. It is translated as CASSPPGSYNSPLHF. The genes are TRBV18 and TRBJ1-6, with D hard to call. The germline V gene has CDR1 KGHSH and CDR2 LQKENI. Trimming took 0 bases from V and 3 from J, leaving 6 bases between them. The CDR3 sequence is 15 residues long.

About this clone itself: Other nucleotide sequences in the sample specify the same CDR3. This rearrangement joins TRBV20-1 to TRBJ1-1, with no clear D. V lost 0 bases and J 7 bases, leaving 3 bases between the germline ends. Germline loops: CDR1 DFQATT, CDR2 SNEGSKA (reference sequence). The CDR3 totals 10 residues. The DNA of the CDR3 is TGCAGTGCTAGAGATATTGAAGCTTTCTTT. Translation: CSARDIEAFF.

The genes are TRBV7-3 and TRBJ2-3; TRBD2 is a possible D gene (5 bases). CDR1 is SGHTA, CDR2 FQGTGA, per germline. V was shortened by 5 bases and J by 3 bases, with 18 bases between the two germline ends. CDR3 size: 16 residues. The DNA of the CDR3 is TGTGCCAGCAGCCCTGTGGGTGGAGGTGTAACAGATACGCAGTATTTT. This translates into CASSPVGGGVTDTQYF.

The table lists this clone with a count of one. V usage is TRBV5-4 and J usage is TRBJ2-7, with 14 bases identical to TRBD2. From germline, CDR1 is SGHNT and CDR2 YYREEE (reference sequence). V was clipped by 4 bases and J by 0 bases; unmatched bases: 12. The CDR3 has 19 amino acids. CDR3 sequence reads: CASSRGGLAGVRDSYEQYF. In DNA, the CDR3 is TGTGCCAGCAGCCGGGGGGGACTAGCGGGGGTGAGGGACTCCTACGAGCAGTACTTC.

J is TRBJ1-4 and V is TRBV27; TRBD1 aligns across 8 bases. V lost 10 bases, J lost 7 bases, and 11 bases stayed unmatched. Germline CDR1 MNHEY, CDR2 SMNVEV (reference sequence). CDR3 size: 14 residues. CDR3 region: CATRQQGVGEKLFF. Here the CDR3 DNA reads TGTGCCACCAGGCAACAGGGGGTGGGTGAAAAACTGTTTTTT.

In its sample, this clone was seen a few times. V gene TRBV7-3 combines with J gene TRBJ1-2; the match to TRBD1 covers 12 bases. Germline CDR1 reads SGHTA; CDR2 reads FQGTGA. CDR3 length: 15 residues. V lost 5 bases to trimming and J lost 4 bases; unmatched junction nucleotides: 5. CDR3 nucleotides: TGTGCCAGCAGCCCGGGGACAGGGGGCGCCTATGGCTACACCTTC. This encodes CASSPGTGGAYGYTF. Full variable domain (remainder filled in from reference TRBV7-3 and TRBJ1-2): GAGVSQTPSNKVTEKGKYVELRCDPISGHTALYWYRQSLGQGPEFLIYFQGTGAADDSGLPNDRFFAVRPEGSVSTLKIQRTERGDSAVYLCASSPGTGGAYGYTFGSGTRLTVV.

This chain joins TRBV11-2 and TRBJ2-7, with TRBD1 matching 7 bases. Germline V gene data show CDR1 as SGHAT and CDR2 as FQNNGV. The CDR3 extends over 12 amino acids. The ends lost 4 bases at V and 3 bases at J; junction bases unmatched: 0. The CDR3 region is CASSSGGYEQYF. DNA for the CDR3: TGTGCCAGCAGCTCAGGGGGCTACGAGCAGTACTTC.

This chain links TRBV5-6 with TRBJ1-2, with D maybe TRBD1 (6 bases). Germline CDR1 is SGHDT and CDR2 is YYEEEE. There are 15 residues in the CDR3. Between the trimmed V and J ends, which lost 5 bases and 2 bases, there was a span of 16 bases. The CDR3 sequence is CASRPGQFQNYGYTF. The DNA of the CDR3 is TGTGCCAGCAGGCCAGGACAGTTTCAAAACTATGGCTACACCTTC.

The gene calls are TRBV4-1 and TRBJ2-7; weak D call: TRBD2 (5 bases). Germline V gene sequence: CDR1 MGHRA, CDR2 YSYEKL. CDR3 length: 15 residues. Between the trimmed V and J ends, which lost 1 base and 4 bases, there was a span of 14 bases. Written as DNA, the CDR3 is TGCGCCAGCAGCCAAGCCGAGACTAAGGTGTACGAGCAGTACTTC. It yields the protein CASSQAETKVYEQYF.

CDR3 residues: CASSVGGMNTEAFF. In DNA, the CDR3 is TGTGCCAGCAGCGTAGGCGGGATGAACACTGAAGCTTTCTTT. This chain links TRBV9 with TRBJ1-1; no clear D gene. Germline CDR1 and CDR2: SGDLS and YYNGEE. V was cut by 0 bases and J by 0 bases, with 6 bases left in between. This CDR3 spans 14 amino acids. The complete variable domain, with remaining parts taken from reference TRBV9 and TRBJ1-1, reads DSGVTQTPKHLITATGQRVTLRCSPRSGDLSVYWYQQSLDQGLQFLIQYYNGEERAKGNILERFSAQQFPDLHSELNLSSLELGDSALYFCASSVGGMNTEAFFGQGTRLTVV.

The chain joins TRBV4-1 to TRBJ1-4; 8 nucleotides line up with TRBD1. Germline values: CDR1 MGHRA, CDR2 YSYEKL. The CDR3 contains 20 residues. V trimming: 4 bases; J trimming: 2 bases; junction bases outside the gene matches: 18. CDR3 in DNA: TGCGCCAGCAGCCCCCAGGGGGCAGGGGCTTCTAGTTCGACTAATGAAAAACTGTTTTTT. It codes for CASSPQGAGASSSTNEKLFF.

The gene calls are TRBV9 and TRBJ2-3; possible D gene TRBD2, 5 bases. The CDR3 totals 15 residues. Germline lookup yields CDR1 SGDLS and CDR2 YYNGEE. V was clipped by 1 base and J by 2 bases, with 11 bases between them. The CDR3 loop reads CASSVSSGNTDTQYF. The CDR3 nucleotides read TGTGCCAGCAGCGTAAGCAGCGGCAACACAGATACGCAGTATTTT.

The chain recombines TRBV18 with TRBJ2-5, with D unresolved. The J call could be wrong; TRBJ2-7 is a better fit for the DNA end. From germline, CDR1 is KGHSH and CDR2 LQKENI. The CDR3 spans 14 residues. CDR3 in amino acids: CASSPPYSSYEQYF. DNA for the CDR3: TGTGCCAGCTCACCACCTTACAGCTCCTACGAGCAGTACTTC.

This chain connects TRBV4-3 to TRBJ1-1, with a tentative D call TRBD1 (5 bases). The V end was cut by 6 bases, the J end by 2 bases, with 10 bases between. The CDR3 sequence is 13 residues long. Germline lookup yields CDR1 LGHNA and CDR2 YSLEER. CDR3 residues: CASSSDSNTEAFF. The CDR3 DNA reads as TGCGCCAGCAGTTCCGACAGCAACACTGAAGCTTTCTTT.

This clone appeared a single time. CDR3 amino acids: CASSLWRLGTLGSPLHF. CDR3 DNA sequence: TGTGCCAGCAGCTTATGGCGATTGGGGACACTGGGTTCACCCCTCCACTTT. V gene TRBV5-5 combines with J gene TRBJ1-6, with D possibly TRBD1 on 6 matching bases. Trimming stripped 2 bases from V and 9 bases from J, with 21 bases between. CDR3 length equals 17 residues. From germline, CDR1 is SGHKS and CDR2 YYEKEE (reference sequence).

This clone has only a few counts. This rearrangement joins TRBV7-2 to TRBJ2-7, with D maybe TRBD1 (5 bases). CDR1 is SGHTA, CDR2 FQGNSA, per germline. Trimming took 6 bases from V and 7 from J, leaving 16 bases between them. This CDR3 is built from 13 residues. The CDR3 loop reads CASSQGPVVEQYF. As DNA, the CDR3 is TGTGCCAGCAGTCAGGGCCCCGTAGTAGAGCAGTACTTC. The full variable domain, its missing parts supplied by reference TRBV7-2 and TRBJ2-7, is GAGVSQSPSNKVTEKGKDVELRCDPISGHTALYWYRQSLGQGLEFLIYFQGNSAPDKSGLPSDRFSAERTGGSVSTLTIQRTQQEDSAVYLCASSQGPVVEQYFGPGTRLTVT.

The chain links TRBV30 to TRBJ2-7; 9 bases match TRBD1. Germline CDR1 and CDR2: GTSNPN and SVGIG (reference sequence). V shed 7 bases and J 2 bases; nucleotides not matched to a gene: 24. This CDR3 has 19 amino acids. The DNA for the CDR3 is TGTGCCTCCCTCGGGGGGCTCACACAGGGGGCAATATCAACCTACGAGCAGTACTTC. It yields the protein CASLGGLTQGAISTYEQYF.

CDR3 nucleotide sequence: TGTGCCAGCAGTGTCACACAGGGGATCAATCAGCCCCAGCATTTT. Encoded protein: CASSVTQGINQPQHF. The chain uses TRBV2 and TRBJ1-5, with 7 bases that match TRBD1. The ends lost 4 bases at V and 3 bases at J; junction bases unmatched: 6. The CDR3 has 15 residues. Germline V gene data show CDR1 as SNHLY and CDR2 as FYNNEI.